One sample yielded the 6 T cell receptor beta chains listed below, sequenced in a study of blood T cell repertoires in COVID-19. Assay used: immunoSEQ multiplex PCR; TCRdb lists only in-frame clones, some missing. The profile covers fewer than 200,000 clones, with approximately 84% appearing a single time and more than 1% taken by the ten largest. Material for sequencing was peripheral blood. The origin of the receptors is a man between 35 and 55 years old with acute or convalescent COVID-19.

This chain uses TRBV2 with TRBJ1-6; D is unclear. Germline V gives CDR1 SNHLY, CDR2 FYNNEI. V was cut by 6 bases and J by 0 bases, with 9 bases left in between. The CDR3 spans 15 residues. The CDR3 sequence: CASRRESSYNSPLHF. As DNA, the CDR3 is TGTGCCAGCAGGCGTGAGAGCTCCTATAATTCACCCCTCCACTTT.

The CDR3 sequence: CASSKGGPQGNQPQHF. For the CDR3, the DNA is TGTGCCAGCAGCAAAGGGGGTCCACAGGGTAATCAGCCCCAGCATTTT. The rearrangement joins TRBV21-1 to TRBJ1-5; the listed D gene, TRBD1, was not tested against the DNA. TRBV21-1 is designated a pseudogene. CDR3 length: 16 residues.

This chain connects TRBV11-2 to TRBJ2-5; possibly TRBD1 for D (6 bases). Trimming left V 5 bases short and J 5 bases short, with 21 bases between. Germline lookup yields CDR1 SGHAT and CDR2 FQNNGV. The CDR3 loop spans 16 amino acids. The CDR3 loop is CASSPRSSTGAETQYF. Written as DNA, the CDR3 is TGTGCCAGCAGCCCGCGGTCGTCGACAGGTGCCGAGACCCAGTACTTC.

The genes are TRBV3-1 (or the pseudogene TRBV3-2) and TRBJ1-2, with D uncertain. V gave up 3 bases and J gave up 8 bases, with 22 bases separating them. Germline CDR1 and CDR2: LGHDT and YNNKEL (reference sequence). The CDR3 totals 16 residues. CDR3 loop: CASSHTPSMPSEGYTF. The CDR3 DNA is TGTGCCAGCAGCCACACTCCTTCGATGCCGAGCGAAGGCTACACCTTC.

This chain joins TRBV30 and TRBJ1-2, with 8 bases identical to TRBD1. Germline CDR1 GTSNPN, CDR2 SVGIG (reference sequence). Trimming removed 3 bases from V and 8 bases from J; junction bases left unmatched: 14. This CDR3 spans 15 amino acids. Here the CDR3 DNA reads TGTGCCTGGAGCAAAACTGGACAGGGAGGAGAAGGCTACACCTTC. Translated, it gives CAWSKTGQGGEGYTF.

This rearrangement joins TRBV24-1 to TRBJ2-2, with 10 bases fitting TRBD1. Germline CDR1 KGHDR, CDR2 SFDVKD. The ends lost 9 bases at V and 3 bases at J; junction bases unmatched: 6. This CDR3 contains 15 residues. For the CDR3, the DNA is TGTGCCACCCGTGGGACAGGGGCCTACACCGGGGAGCTGTTTTTT. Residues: CATRGTGAYTGELFF.